This TCR beta chain was obtained from a study of early T cells in non-severe SARS-CoV-2 infection. Study observations and caveats: VDJdb matching skewed toward anti-spike CD8 responses, missing private and CD4 specificities.

This clonotype was seen many times. Its antigen is as yet unknown. V shed 6 bases and J 4 bases; nucleotides not matched to a gene: 4. The CDR3 length is 13 residues. Unique molecular identifiers (one per individual cDNA molecule) were attached. Using its own MiXCR run on the 5' RACE reads, TCRdb lists one record per CDR3 protein. Counted here are about 97,000 distinct CDR3 sequences, 11% occurring once; the ten biggest clones make up 4.7%. Sequences were derived from whole blood, sampled at baseline. The receptor was derived from an adult who was a healthcare worker with PCR-confirmed SARS-CoV-2 infection or an uninfected control (not recorded which). The V gene is TRBV12-3 or TRBV12-4, the J gene TRBJ1-1, with 8 bases aligning to TRBD1. Written as DNA, the CDR3 is TGTGCCAGCAGGAAAGGGACAGGCACTGAAGCTTTCTTT. Protein: CASRKGTGTEAFF.